One and the same sample provided the 3 T cell receptor beta chains below, sequenced in a study of regulatory T cells in long-lasting Graves disease. Investigators prepared the TCR beta libraries by applying iRepertoire HTBI primers and Arm-PCR of CDR3 regions. TCRdb itself ran the multiplex PCR reads through MiXCR, one entry per CDR3 protein. Among more than 650,000 distinct CDR3 sequences listed, around 32% were seen once. Time point in this sample: persistent/refractory GD, antithyroid drugs over 5 years with positive TRAb. Extracted PBMC RNA gave rise to the TCR library. The sample was peripheral blood mononuclear cells (PBMCs), taken when the disease was refractory, from a patient treated with antithyroid drugs. The receptor set was obtained from a female donor with Graves disease.

This clonotype was recorded many times. The chain couples TRBV5-1 to TRBJ1-2; TRBD1 might be the D (5 bases). The CDR3 length is 16 residues. Trimming took off 4 bases at V and 0 bases at J, with 16 bases between the two ends. Germline V CDR1 and CDR2: SGHRS, YFSETQ. CDR3: CASSLPGGPANYGYTF. In DNA form, the CDR3 reads TGCGCCAGCAGCCTCCCCGGGGGTCCAGCTAACTATGGCTACACCTTC.

The chain has TRBV28 and TRBJ1-3; D ambiguous. The ends were cut back, 5 bases at V and 2 bases at J, with 16 bases in the middle. Looked up from germline, CDR1 is MDHEN and CDR2 is SYDVKM. The CDR3 spans 16 residues. CDR3 bases: TGTGCCAGCAGTCTCCTGCTTGGGATAGCTGGAAACACCATATATTTT. Translating gives CASSLLLGIAGNTIYF.

This clonotype was counted a few times. The V and J genes are TRBV7-9 and TRBJ1-1; TRBD1 might be the D (5 bases). The CDR3 loop spans 16 amino acids. Germline CDR1 reads SEHNR; CDR2 reads FQNEAQ (reference sequence). The V and J ends lost 2 bases and 1 base respectively, with 14 bases between them. CDR3 sequence: CASSLWLGRGNTEAFF. CDR3 nucleotides: TGTGCCAGCAGCTTATGGTTGGGGCGTGGGAACACTGAAGCTTTCTTT.